These 8 T cell receptor beta chains originate from one sample sequenced in a study of PD-1 blockade in classical Hodgkin lymphoma. The protocol was immunoSEQ multiplex PCR, while the TCRdb copy is restricted to in-frame clones and leaves out a portion. The table includes tens of thousands of clones, about 92% detected once. All patients relapsed after autologous stem cell transplantation, and brentuximab vedotin exposure varied. The sequencing used peripheral blood mononuclear cells (PBMCs), collected at baseline. These receptors all stem from a human donor with classical Hodgkin lymphoma.

The chain joins TRBV27 to TRBJ2-7, with a possible D match to TRBD2 (5 bases). V shed 0 bases and J shed 3 bases, with 9 bases lying between them. This CDR3 is built from 14 residues. In germline, CDR1 is MNHEY, CDR2 SMNVEV (reference sequence). The CDR3 region is CASSLSSEHYEQYF. The CDR3 DNA sequence: TGTGCCAGCAGTTTATCTAGCGAACACTACGAGCAGTACTTC.

The chain is built from TRBV27 and TRBJ2-7; TRBD2 agrees at 12 bases. Per germline, CDR1 MNHEY and CDR2 SMNVEV (reference sequence). This CDR3 contains 18 residues. Trimming removed 3 bases from V and 2 bases from J; junction bases left unmatched: 11. In DNA, the CDR3 is TGTGCCAGCAGTTTTGTAGGGCTAGCGGGAGGGATCCCCTACGAGCAGTACTTC. Encoded protein: CASSFVGLAGGIPYEQYF.

CDR3 sequence reads: CASSVPEILSTDTQYF. The DNA for the CDR3 is TGTGCCAGCAGTGTTCCGGAGATCCTCAGCACAGATACGCAGTATTTT. The chain recombines TRBV2 with TRBJ2-3; D unclear. The CDR3 runs to 16 residues. From germline, CDR1 is SNHLY and CDR2 FYNNEI. With 4 bases removed from V and 0 bases from J, the gap between germline ends came to 14 bases.

V and J are TRBV9 and TRBJ2-2, with D uncertain. The CDR3 length is 13 residues. Per the germline V gene, CDR1 is SGDLS and CDR2 is YYNGEE. Deletions cut 7 bases from V and 4 bases from J, with 11 bases between. DNA for the CDR3: TGTGCCAGCCGGTTGGGCAGCACCGGGGAGCTGTTTTTT. This translates into CASRLGSTGELFF.

Regarding this clone: At one boundary the junction diverges from the germline segment, which might be a read error. The CDR3 region has the DNA TGTGCCAGCAGTTACGGGACAGGGGGCGCCCTCAAGGACTTC. Its protein product is CASSYGTGGALKDF. This sequence joins TRBV6-5 and TRBJ2-7; 12 bases map to TRBD1. Germline CDR1 is MNHEY and CDR2 is SVGAGI. The CDR3 length is 14 residues.

The rearrangement uses TRBV12-2 and TRBJ1-4; the table calls TRBD1, which could not be checked here. TRBV12-2 is noted as a pseudogene. The CDR3 length is 20 residues. Here the CDR3 reads CASRLGPRDRNFVANEKLFF. CDR3 nucleotides: TGTGCAAGTCGCTTAGGACCCAGGGACAGGAACTTTGTGGCTAATGAAAAACTGTTTTTT.

This clone was recorded once. This chain uses TRBV5-1 with TRBJ1-5; TRBD1 agrees at 9 bases. Per the germline V gene, CDR1 is SGHRS and CDR2 is YFSETQ. The CDR3 is made up of 15 amino acids. Trimming took 1 base from V and 2 from J; bases not matched to a gene: 1. DNA of the CDR3: TGCGCCAGCAGCTTGTGGACAGGGGGCAATCAGCCCCAGCATTTT. Translating gives CASSLWTGGNQPQHF.

CDR3 sequence reads: CASSLERGLAYEQYF. CDR3 nucleotides: TGTGCCAGCAGCTTGGAAAGAGGGCTGGCCTACGAGCAGTACTTC. The chain links TRBV5-4 to TRBJ2-7; D may be TRBD2 (5 bases). V was pared by 0 bases and J by 2 bases, with 12 bases between. This CDR3 is built from 15 residues. The germline V gene has CDR1 SGHNT and CDR2 YYREEE (reference sequence). The entire variable domain, with the rest obtained from reference TRBV5-4 and TRBJ2-7, is as follows: ETGVTQSPTHLIKTRGQQVTLRCSSQSGHNTVSWYQQALGQGPQFIFQYYREEENGRGNFPPRFSGLQFPNYSSELNVNALELDDSALYLCASSLERGLAYEQYFGPGTRLTVT.